The rows below give T cell receptor beta chains drawn from one sample of a study of T cells of healthy individuals. TCRdb redid the calling of the 5' RACE reads with MiXCR, one entry per CDR3 protein. Counted here are 100,000 or so distinct CDR3 sequences, approximately 15% occurring once; the ten biggest clones make up about 6.2%. These receptors were taken from a human donor in good health. CDR3s include the opening cysteine and the closing phenylalanine or tryptophan. A D gene is named only where the DNA matches it firmly. Clone size, where shown, is once, few, many, or a class for clones that have expanded.

few,TRBV7-2,NA,TRBJ2-7,15,TGTGCCAGCAGCTTAGCGCGTTCAGAACTCTACGAGCAGTACTTC,CASSLARSELYEQYF
NA,TRBV25-1,TRBD1,TRBJ1-1,16,TGTGCCAGCAGGGACAGGGGGCAAGTAAGGAACACTGAAGCTTTCTTT,CASRDRGQVRNTEAFF
few,TRBV9,TRBD2,TRBJ2-2,16,TGTGCCAGCAGCCCCCTCGGGGGGGCGAACACCGGGGAGCTGTTTTTT,CASSPLGGANTGELFF
NA,TRBV6-2/TRBV6-3,NA,TRBJ2-3,15,TGTGCCAGCAGTTACGGATACTCCTACACAGATACGCAGTATTTT,CASSYGYSYTDTQYF
few,TRBV28,NA,TRBJ2-7,13,TGTGCCAGCAGCTGGGGGGACATTCGAGAGCAGTACTTC,CASSWGDIREQYF
many,TRBV6-5,NA,TRBJ2-7,15,TGTGCCAGCAGTTCGCCTAGGCGGGAAGGGGACGAGCAGTACTTC,CASSSPRREGDEQYF
NA,TRBV6-5,TRBD1,TRBJ1-5,15,TGTGCCAGCAGGAACCGGGACAGGGGGAAGCAGCCCCAGCATTTT,CASRNRDRGKQPQHF
many,TRBV28,TRBD1,TRBJ2-5,14,TGTGCCAGCAGTTTATCTGGACAGGAAGAGACCCAGTACTTC,CASSLSGQEETQYF
NA,TRBV6-4,NA,TRBJ2-5,13,TGTGCCAGCAGTTCCGGGAGCCGAGGGACCCAGTACTTC,CASSSGSRGTQYF
NA,TRBV3-1,NA,TRBJ2-2,15,TGTGCCAGCAGCCGAATCCCGCTAGCGACCGGGGAGCTGTTTTTT,CASSRIPLATGELFF
few,TRBV6-5,TRBD1,TRBJ1-6,18,TGTGCCAGCAGTAGACGAATTCCGGGACAGGGTAGCAATTCACCCCTCCACTTT,CASSRRIPGQGSNSPLHF
many,TRBV28,NA,TRBJ2-7,15,TGTGCCAGCACAGGGGACTACCCTCAAGACTACGAGCAGTACTTC,CASTGDYPQDYEQYF
NA,TRBV28,NA,TRBJ2-1,15,TGTGCCAGCAGTTTGGTCGGGACGGACTACAATGAGCAGTTCTTC,CASSLVGTDYNEQFF
NA,TRBV28,TRBD2,TRBJ2-7,15,TGTGCCAGCAGTTTTGGTAGCGGGAGCTCCTACGAGCAGTACTTC,CASSFGSGSSYEQYF
few,TRBV19,NA,TRBJ1-2,13,TGTGCCACCTTGGGGGGGCTTGGATATGGCTACACCTTC,CATLGGLGYGYTF
few,TRBV10-1,NA,TRBJ2-1,19,TGCGCCAGCACCCTTAAAAAAAAGACAGCCGAACGAACCTACAATGAGCAGTTCTTC,CASTLKKKTAERTYNEQFF
few,TRBV27,TRBD1,TRBJ2-1,16,TGTGCCAGCAGTTCACTTTCCAGGGGGCCCAACAATGAGCAGTTCTTC,CASSSLSRGPNNEQFF
NA,TRBV6-1,NA,TRBJ1-1,12,TGTGCCAGCAGTGAAGGTAACACTGAAGCTTTCTTT,CASSEGNTEAFF
few,TRBV3-1,NA,TRBJ2-6,14,TGTGCCAGCAAAACAGCCTCTGGGGCCAACGTCCTGACTTTC,CASKTASGANVLTF
NA,TRBV4-3,TRBD2,TRBJ2-1,16,TGCGCCAGCAGCCAAGATCGGGAACTAGCGGTGGGTGAGCAGTTCTTC,CASSQDRELAVGEQFF
few,TRBV3-1,NA,TRBJ1-5,15,TGTGCCAGCAGCCAAGACGGCAGGGAGCATCAGCCCCAGCATTTT,CASSQDGREHQPQHF
few,TRBV28,NA,TRBJ2-3,16,TGTGCCAGCAGTTTAAATCCAGCGGCTAGCACAGATACGCAGTATTTT,CASSLNPAASTDTQYF
NA,TRBV6-2/TRBV6-3,NA,TRBJ2-1,16,TGTGCCAGCAGTTACTTGGGGGAAGGTGAGAACAATGAGCAGTTCTTC,CASSYLGEGENNEQFF
few,TRBV7-2,TRBD2,TRBJ2-7,16,TGTGCCAGCAGCCTTAGCAGACTAGCGGGAAACTACGAGCAGTACTTC,CASSLSRLAGNYEQYF
many,TRBV11-1,NA,TRBJ1-1,13,TGTGCCAGCAGCCAAAGAGTGAACACTGAAGCTTTCTTT,CASSQRVNTEAFF
many,TRBV9,NA,TRBJ2-2,17,TGTGCCAGCAGCGCCCCCTTAACGGGGATCAACACCGGGGAGCTGTTTTTT,CASSAPLTGINTGELFF
NA,TRBV28,TRBD1,TRBJ2-1,12,TGTGCCAGCAGTTTGACAGGGATTGAGCAGTTCTTC,CASSLTGIEQFF
NA,TRBV28,TRBD2,TRBJ2-3,15,TGTGCCAGCAGTTCGATAGCGGGTTCCACAGATACGCAGTATTTT,CASSSIAGSTDTQYF
many,TRBV4-3,TRBD2,TRBJ2-3,18,TGCGCCAGCAGCCAAGGATGGACTAGCGGGGATAGAGCAGATACGCAGTATTTT,CASSQGWTSGDRADTQYF
many,TRBV4-1,NA,TRBJ1-5,18,TGCGCCAGCAGCCAAGGGTCACAACTAAGGGGATATGCTCAGCCCCAGCATTTT,CASSQGSQLRGYAQPQHF
NA,TRBV20-1,NA,TRBJ2-5,12,TGCAGTGCTATTGAGTTTAAAAAGACCCAGTACTTC,CSAIEFKKTQYF
many,TRBV12-3/TRBV12-4,TRBD1,TRBJ2-1,15,TGTGCCAGCAGCTCCGGGACAGGGTCGTACAATGAGCAGTTCTTC,CASSSGTGSYNEQFF
many,TRBV20-1,NA,TRBJ2-2,13,TGCAGTGCTATGGGGATCGACACCGGGGAGCTGTTTTTT,CSAMGIDTGELFF
NA,TRBV7-2,NA,TRBJ2-1,12,TGTGCCAGCAGCCCGGGGGCTGGAAGGGAGTTCTTC,CASSPGAGREFF
NA,TRBV12-3/TRBV12-4,NA,TRBJ1-2,14,TGTGCCAGCAGTCGCGAAGGTGACAGCTATGGCTACACCTTC,CASSREGDSYGYTF
many,TRBV5-5,TRBD2,TRBJ2-1,16,TGTGCCAGCAGCATCAGACTAGCGGGGGGTAAAGATGAGCAGTTCTTC,CASSIRLAGGKDEQFF
NA,TRBV6-1,NA,TRBJ2-2,14,TGTGCCAGCAGCGTCAACGGGGAGACCGGGGAGCTGTTTTTT,CASSVNGETGELFF
NA,TRBV24-1,NA,TRBJ1-2,14,TGTGCCACCAGTGATTTGGGCAGGGAATATGGCTACACCTTC,CATSDLGREYGYTF
few,TRBV18,NA,TRBJ1-2,16,TGTGCCAGCTCACCCGGCCAGGGGAGAGGAGGGTATGGCTACACCTTC,CASSPGQGRGGYGYTF
few,TRBV6-1,NA,TRBJ2-1,11,TGTGCCAGCAGTGAATGGTGGGAGCAGTTCTTC,CASSEWWEQFF